These 30 T cell receptor beta chains were sequenced from one sample in a study of a mutant IDH1 vaccine in newly diagnosed glioma. Documented time point: week 11, during vaccination. One vaccine dose held 300 ug of mutant IDH1 20-mer peptide and came with topical imiquimod. Their recognized antigens are unknown. Sequenced by immunoSEQ multiplex PCR; TCRdb stores in-frame clones only, minus some. The repertoire holds tens of thousands of clones, roughly 80% seen once, with approximately 23% in the top ten. This material consisted of PBMCs, taken from a glioma patient whose treatment included an IDH1 peptide vaccine. Source of these receptors: a young man with glioma.

This chain connects TRBV18 to TRBJ2-2; maybe TRBD1 (6 bases). The CDR3 extends over 15 amino acids. Germline CDR1 is KGHSH and CDR2 is LQKENI. V was pared by 2 bases and J by 7 bases, with 14 bases between. The CDR3 loop is CASSPEAGEHGELFF. In DNA, the CDR3 is TGTGCCAGCTCACCAGAGGCAGGGGAGCACGGGGAGCTGTTTTTT. The full variable domain, its missing parts supplied by reference TRBV18 and TRBJ2-2, is NAGVMQNPRHLVRRRGQEARLRCSPMKGHSHVYWYRQLPEEGLKFMVYLQKENIIDESGMPKERFSAEFPKEGPSILRIQQVVRGDSAAYFCASSPEAGEHGELFFGEGSRLTVL.

Sample share makes this clone medium-sized (0.01 to 0.1%). V gene TRBV19 combines with J gene TRBJ2-2, with D possibly being TRBD1 or TRBD2 (5 bases each). Per germline, CDR1 LNHDA and CDR2 SQIVND (reference sequence). The CDR3 is 15 amino acids. The germline V and J ends were trimmed by 3 bases and 1 base, with 9 bases remaining between them. The CDR3 is CASSMGDRNTGELFF. CDR3 nucleotides: TGTGCCAGTAGTATGGGAGACAGGAACACCGGGGAGCTGTTTTTT.

The V gene is TRBV27, the J gene TRBJ2-5, with TRBD2 matching 7 bases. In germline, CDR1 is MNHEY, CDR2 SMNVEV (reference sequence). The CDR3 sequence is 15 residues long. V trimming: 4 bases; J trimming: 7 bases; junction bases outside the gene matches: 12. The CDR3 DNA reads as TGTGCCAGCAGTTCCGGGAGAGCGGGAAGGGGGACCCAGTACTTC. It yields the protein CASSSGRAGRGTQYF.

The rearrangement joins TRBV30 to TRBJ2-5, with 9 bases identical to TRBD1. Germline V gene sequence: CDR1 GTSNPN, CDR2 SVGIG (reference sequence). The junction had 3 bases not matched to a gene; V was cut back by 0 bases and J by 4 bases. The CDR3 consists of 14 residues. CDR3 nucleotide sequence: TGTGCCTGGAGTGTCGACAGGGGGGGAGAGACCCAGTACTTC. Residues: CAWSVDRGGETQYF. The complete variable domain, with remaining parts taken from reference TRBV30 and TRBJ2-5, reads SQTIHQWPATLVQPVGSPLSLECTVEGTSNPNLYWYRQAAGRGLQLLFYSVGIGQISSEVPQNLSASRPQDRQFILSSKKLLLSDSGFYLCAWSVDRGGETQYFGPGTRLLVL.

J is TRBJ1-1 and V is TRBV13; no clear D gene. V was trimmed by 5 bases and J by 4 bases, leaving 17 bases between them. This CDR3 is 15 amino acids long. CDR1 is PRHDT, CDR2 FYEKMQ, per germline (reference sequence). The CDR3 loop reads CASSRDQFGSTEAFF. The DNA for the CDR3 is TGTGCCAGCAGCAGAGACCAATTTGGGAGCACTGAAGCTTTCTTT.

The V call is TRBV5-4, the J call TRBJ2-1; D is unresolved. V lost 0 bases and J lost 0, with 13 bases in between. The CDR3 loop spans 17 amino acids. Germline assignment: CDR1 SGHNT and CDR2 YYREEE (reference sequence). The CDR3 DNA reads TGTGCCAGCAGCTTGGGACAACCCCTGAGCTCCTACAATGAGCAGTTCTTC. Residues: CASSLGQPLSSYNEQFF.

The gene calls are TRBV19 and TRBJ1-2, with D uncertain. The CDR3 covers 14 residues. V lost 3 bases to trimming and J lost 0 bases, with 8 bases between them. The germline V gene has CDR1 LNHDA and CDR2 SQIVND (reference sequence). The CDR3, as DNA: TGTGCCAGTAGTATGGGCCCGGCTAACTATGGCTACACCTTC. Amino acid sequence: CASSMGPANYGYTF.

This chain links TRBV6-6 with TRBJ2-3; D ambiguous. Germline values: CDR1 MNHNY, CDR2 SVGAGI (reference sequence). CDR3 size: 14 residues. Trimming took off 0 bases at V and 5 bases at J, with 9 bases between the two ends. The CDR3 coding sequence is TGTGCCAGCAGTTACTCTCTAGATCGAGATACGCAGTATTTT. This translates into CASSYSLDRDTQYF.

The chain carries TRBV5-4 and TRBJ2-2; D gene uncertain. Trimming removed 1 base from V and 0 bases from J, with 10 bases in between. CDR1 SGHNT and CDR2 YYREEE come from the germline V gene (reference sequence). The length of the CDR3 is 16 residues. In DNA, the CDR3 is TGTGCCAGCAGCTTGTTAGGCCAGCCGAACACCGGGGAGCTGTTTTTT. Translated, it gives CASSLLGQPNTGELFF.

This sequence joins TRBV9 and TRBJ1-1, with 9 bases that match TRBD1. This CDR3 comprises 16 residues. CDR1 and CDR2 from the germline V gene are SGDLS and YYNGEE. J was trimmed by 2 bases and V by 3 bases; bases with no gene match: 8. The chain's CDR3 is CASSEWAGQGNTEAFF. The CDR3 DNA is TGTGCCAGCAGCGAGTGGGCGGGACAGGGAAACACTGAAGCTTTCTTT.

V and J are TRBV6-6 and TRBJ1-1, with 9 bases that match TRBD1. Per germline, CDR1 MNHNY and CDR2 SVGAGI (reference sequence). Unmatched junction bases numbered 12, after V lost 6 bases and J lost 4 bases. The CDR3 covers 16 residues. The DNA of the CDR3 is TGTGCCAGCAGCCCGCCGGGACAGGGACGGGGCACTGAAGCTTTCTTT. Amino acids: CASSPPGQGRGTEAFF.

V usage is TRBV9 and J usage is TRBJ1-5, with D possibly being TRBD1 (5 bases). From germline, CDR1 is SGDLS and CDR2 YYNGEE. V was clipped by 2 bases and J by 6 bases, with 27 bases between them. The CDR3 contains 19 residues. Here the CDR3 DNA reads TGTGCCAGCAGCGTCTTGGGAGTGGGGGACCGTCATAAAGGTCAGCCCCAGCATTTT. It yields the protein CASSVLGVGDRHKGQPQHF.

This clone occurred a few times. The chain carries TRBV6-5 and TRBJ1-1; possible D gene TRBD1, 5 bases. The CDR3 extends over 11 amino acids. CDR1 MNHEY and CDR2 SVGAGI come from the germline V gene. V dropped 10 bases and J dropped 5 bases, with 11 bases sitting between them. CDR3 sequence: CATDGATEAFF. DNA for the CDR3: TGTGCCACGGATGGGGCTACTGAAGCTTTCTTT.

The genes are TRBV5-1 and TRBJ2-1, with 7 positions matching TRBD2. The CDR3 has 14 residues. In germline, CDR1 is SGHRS, CDR2 YFSETQ. Trimming removed 2 bases from V and 1 base from J; junction bases left unmatched: 0. The CDR3 protein is CASSFGGSYNEQFF. The CDR3 DNA sequence: TGCGCCAGCAGCTTCGGGGGGTCCTACAATGAGCAGTTCTTC.

The genes are TRBV27 and TRBJ2-7, with D perhaps matching TRBD1 (5 bases). Trimming left V 3 bases short and J 8 bases short, with 11 bases between. Germline CDR1 MNHEY, CDR2 SMNVEV (reference sequence). The CDR3 runs to 12 residues. CDR3 residues: CASSFSGIKQYF. In nucleotides, the CDR3 is TGTGCCAGCAGTTTTTCAGGGATAAAGCAGTACTTC.

In this sample, this clone turned up once. The chain is built from TRBV6-1 and TRBJ1-6, with 8 nucleotides matching TRBD1. With 7 bases clipped from V and 9 bases from J, the junction kept 5 bases outside the gene matches. From germline, CDR1 is MNHNS and CDR2 SASEGT. This CDR3 contains 13 residues. CDR3 bases: TGTGCCAGCAATGGACAGGGCCTTTCACCCCTCCACTTT. It is translated as CASNGQGLSPLHF.

This chain joins TRBV2 and TRBJ1-5; weak D call: TRBD1 (5 bases). Germline CDR1 SNHLY, CDR2 FYNNEI. CDR3 size: 14 residues. V lost 4 bases, J lost 7 bases, and 14 bases lay in between. CDR3 DNA sequence: TGTGCCAGCAGTGCTCAGCAGGGTTACCAGCCCCAGCATTTT. Its translation: CASSAQQGYQPQHF.

The CDR3 DNA reads as TGTGCCAGCCTCGGACAGGGGTCCTACGAGCAGTACTTC. Translation: CASLGQGSYEQYF. V gene TRBV2 combines with J gene TRBJ2-7; 9 nucleotides line up with TRBD1. The CDR3 totals 13 residues. After removal of 8 bases from V and 1 base from J, the junction contained 3 bases not matched to a gene. In germline, CDR1 is SNHLY, CDR2 FYNNEI.

V is TRBV18 and J is TRBJ2-1; 10 bases map to TRBD2. CDR3 length: 18 amino acids. The V gene end was trimmed by 5 bases and the J gene end by 5 bases; junction bases not matched to a gene: 15. Germline V gene lookup returns CDR1 KGHSH and CDR2 LQKENI. The CDR3 spells CASSLGALAGEQNNEQFF. In nucleotides, the CDR3 is TGTGCCAGCTCATTAGGGGCCCTAGCGGGGGAACAGAACAATGAGCAGTTCTTC.

The chain couples TRBV28 to TRBJ2-7, with TRBD2 matching over 9 bases. The trim removed 6 bases at V and 0 bases at J, leaving 9 bases unmatched. The CDR3 length is 16 residues. Looked up from germline, CDR1 is MDHEN and CDR2 is SYDVKM. The CDR3 is CASRTSGTSFSYEQYF. Written as DNA, the CDR3 is TGTGCCAGCAGAACTTCCGGGACTAGCTTCTCCTACGAGCAGTACTTC.

This clone was observed a handful of times. V usage is TRBV19 and J usage is TRBJ2-3; TRBD2 matches 11 bases. After removal of 4 bases from V and 4 bases from J, the junction contained 4 bases not matched to a gene. This CDR3 region has 15 residues. The germline CDR1 and CDR2 sequences are LNHDA and SQIVND (reference sequence). CDR3 coding DNA: TGTGCCAGTAGTAATAGCGGGGGGGCCTCAGATACGCAGTATTTT. Amino acids: CASSNSGGASDTQYF.

The J gene is TRBJ2-7, the V gene TRBV13; D ambiguous. The ends were cut back, 5 bases at V and 5 bases at J, with 16 bases in the middle. Looked up from germline, CDR1 is PRHDT and CDR2 is FYEKMQ (reference sequence). CDR3 length: 14 residues. The CDR3 here is CASSRRPQSDEQYF. The CDR3 DNA reads as TGTGCCAGCAGCCGGCGGCCCCAATCTGACGAGCAGTACTTC.

The chain uses TRBV11-2 and TRBJ1-3; D is possibly TRBD1 (6 bases). Germline lookup yields CDR1 SGHAT and CDR2 FQNNGV. Trimming removed 3 bases at V and 4 bases at J, with 10 bases between. The CDR3 is 14 residues long. The DNA for the CDR3 is TGTGCCAGCAGCTTGCAGGGGTCAGGAAACACCATATATTTT. Protein sequence: CASSLQGSGNTIYF.

The chain has TRBV14 and TRBJ2-3; D gene uncertain. Trimming shortened V by 4 bases and J by 6 bases, and 11 bases separated the two germline ends. The germline V gene has CDR1 SGHDN and CDR2 FVKESK. The CDR3 extends over 13 amino acids. CDR3 sequence (DNA): TGTGCCAGCAGCCTTGCCCCTTTTGATACGCAGTATTTT. Translating gives CASSLAPFDTQYF.

This clone was seen more than once but under ten times. The chain employs TRBV4-1 and TRBJ1-1; no clear D gene. Trimming cost V 0 bases and J 5 bases, with 16 bases left between them. CDR1 and CDR2 (germline): MGHRA, YSYEKL. CDR3 length: 16 amino acids. DNA of the CDR3: TGCGCCAGCAGCCAAGAAACCAGGAAAGGCAGGACTGAAGCTTTCTTT. Translating gives CASSQETRKGRTEAFF.

This clone came up once. The chain couples TRBV11-2 to TRBJ2-7; D remains ambiguous. V was shortened by 6 bases and J by 8 bases, with 14 bases between the two germline ends. This CDR3 region has 12 residues. Germline CDR1 and CDR2: SGHAT and FQNNGV. The chain's CDR3 is CASRQSQVKQYF. The CDR3 DNA reads as TGTGCCAGCAGACAATCCCAGGTGAAGCAGTACTTC.

The chain uses TRBV5-1 and TRBJ1-2; D gene unclear. V was pared by 2 bases and J by 4 bases, with 9 bases between. Germline V CDR1 and CDR2: SGHRS, YFSETQ. The CDR3 covers 13 residues. The CDR3 DNA follows: TGCGCCAGCAGCTTAGGTCTTTCCTATGGCTACACCTTC. It translates to CASSLGLSYGYTF.

V and J are TRBV27 and TRBJ1-1, with D possibly being TRBD1 (6 bases). There are 14 residues in the CDR3. Trimming left V 3 bases short and J 4 bases short, with 12 bases between. Germline lookup yields CDR1 MNHEY and CDR2 SMNVEV (reference sequence). The CDR3 nucleotides read TGTGCCAGCAGTTTGGACAGACGAAGCACTGAAGCTTTCTTT. Its protein product is CASSLDRRSTEAFF.

The chain has TRBV5-1 and TRBJ1-1; D remains ambiguous. The germline V and J ends were trimmed by 10 bases and 1 base, with 11 bases remaining between them. The CDR3 totals 12 residues. In germline, CDR1 is SGHRS, CDR2 YFSETQ. CDR3 bases: TGCGCCTCTGGGGAAGGGAACACTGAAGCTTTCTTT. Its translation: CASGEGNTEAFF.

The chain couples TRBV5-4 to TRBJ2-7, with 10 bases aligning to TRBD2. This CDR3 spans 17 amino acids. The ends lost 4 bases at V and 4 bases at J; junction bases unmatched: 14. In germline, CDR1 is SGHNT, CDR2 YYREEE (reference sequence). The CDR3 DNA is TGTGCCAGCAGCAAAGGGACTAGCGAGGACGGGTTGTACGAGCAGTACTTC. Protein: CASSKGTSEDGLYEQYF.